A single sample gave rise to the 2 T cell receptor beta chains below, sequenced in a study of blood T cell repertoires in COVID-19. The protocol was immunoSEQ multiplex PCR, while the TCRdb copy is restricted to in-frame clones and leaves out a portion. The sample lists over 95,000 clones; around 88% were seen once. The source material was peripheral blood. The receptor set was obtained from a human donor with acute or convalescent COVID-19. The donor label of this sample is uncertain.

This clone appeared a few times. This sequence joins TRBV3-1 (or the pseudogene TRBV3-2) and TRBJ2-6; D perhaps matches TRBD2 (6 bases). Trimming removed 4 bases from V and 1 base from J, with 14 bases in between. The CDR3 extends over 17 amino acids. Germline V gives CDR1 LGHDT, CDR2 YNNKEL (reference sequence). CDR3 residues: CASSLGSGGSGANVLTF. In DNA, the CDR3 is TGTGCCAGCAGCCTGGGGAGCGGAGGGTCTGGGGCCAACGTCCTGACTTTC.

The chain combines TRBV10-3 with TRBJ2-3; 11 bases match TRBD2. V gave up 7 bases and J gave up 3 bases; unmatched junction bases: 6. There are 15 residues in the CDR3. CDR1 is ENHRY, CDR2 SYGVKD, per germline. CDR3 DNA: TGTGCCATCAAGCCGGGACTAGCGGTGACAGATACGCAGTATTTT. Translating gives CAIKPGLAVTDTQYF.